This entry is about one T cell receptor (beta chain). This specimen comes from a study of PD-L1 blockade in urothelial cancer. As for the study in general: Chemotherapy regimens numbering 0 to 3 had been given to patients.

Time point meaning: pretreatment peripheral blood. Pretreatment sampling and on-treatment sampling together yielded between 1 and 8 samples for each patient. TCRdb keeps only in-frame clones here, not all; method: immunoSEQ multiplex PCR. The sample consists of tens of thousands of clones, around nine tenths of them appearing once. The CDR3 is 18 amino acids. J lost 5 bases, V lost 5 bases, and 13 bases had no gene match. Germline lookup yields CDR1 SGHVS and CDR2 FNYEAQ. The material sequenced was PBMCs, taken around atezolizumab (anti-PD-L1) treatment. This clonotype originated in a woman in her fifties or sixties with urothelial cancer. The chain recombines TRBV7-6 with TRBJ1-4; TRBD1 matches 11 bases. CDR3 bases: TGTGCCAGCAGCGCCACAGGACAGGGGGCTAATGGAAATGAAAAACTGTTTTTT. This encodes CASSATGQGANGNEKLFF.